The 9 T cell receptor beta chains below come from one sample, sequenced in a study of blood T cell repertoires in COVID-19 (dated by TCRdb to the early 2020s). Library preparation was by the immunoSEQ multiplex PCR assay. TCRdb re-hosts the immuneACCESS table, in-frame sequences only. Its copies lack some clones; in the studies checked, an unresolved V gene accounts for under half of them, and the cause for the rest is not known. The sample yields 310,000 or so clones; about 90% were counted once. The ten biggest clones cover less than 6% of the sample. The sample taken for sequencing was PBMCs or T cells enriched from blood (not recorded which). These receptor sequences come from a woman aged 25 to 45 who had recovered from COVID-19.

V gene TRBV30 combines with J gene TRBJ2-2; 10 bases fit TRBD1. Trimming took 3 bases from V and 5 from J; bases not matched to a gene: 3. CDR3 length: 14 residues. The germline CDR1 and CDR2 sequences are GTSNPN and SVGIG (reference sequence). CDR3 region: CAWSGGQGTGELFF. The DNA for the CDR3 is TGTGCCTGGAGCGGGGGACAGGGGACCGGGGAGCTGTTTTTT.

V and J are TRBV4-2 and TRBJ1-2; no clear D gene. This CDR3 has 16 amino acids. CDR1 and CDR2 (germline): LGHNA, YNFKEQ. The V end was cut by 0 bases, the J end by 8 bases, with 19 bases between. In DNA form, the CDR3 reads TGTGCCAGCAGCCAAGATAATCCGCATCCCACGCGGGGCTACACCTTC. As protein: CASSQDNPHPTRGYTF.

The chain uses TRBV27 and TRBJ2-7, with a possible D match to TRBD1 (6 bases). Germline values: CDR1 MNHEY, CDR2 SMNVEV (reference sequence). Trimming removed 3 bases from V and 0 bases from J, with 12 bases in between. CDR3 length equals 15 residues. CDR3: CASSFRRQVSYEQYF. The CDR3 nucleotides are TGTGCCAGCAGTTTCCGGAGACAGGTCTCCTACGAGCAGTACTTC.

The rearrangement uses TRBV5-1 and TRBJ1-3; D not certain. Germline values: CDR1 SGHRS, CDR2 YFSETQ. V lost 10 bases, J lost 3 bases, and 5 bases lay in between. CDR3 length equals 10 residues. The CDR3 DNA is TGCGCCGGCCATGGAAACACCATATATTTT. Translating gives CAGHGNTIYF.

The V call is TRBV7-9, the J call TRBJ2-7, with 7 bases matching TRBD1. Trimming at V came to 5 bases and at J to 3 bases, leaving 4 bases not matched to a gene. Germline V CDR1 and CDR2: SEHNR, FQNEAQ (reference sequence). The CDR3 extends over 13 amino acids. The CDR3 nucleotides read TGTGCCAGCAGCCCCGGGGACAGCTACGAGCAGTACTTC. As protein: CASSPGDSYEQYF.

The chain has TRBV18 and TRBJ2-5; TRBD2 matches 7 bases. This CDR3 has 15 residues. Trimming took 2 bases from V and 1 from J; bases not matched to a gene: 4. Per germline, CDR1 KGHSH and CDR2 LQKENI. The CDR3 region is CASSPESGGQETQYF. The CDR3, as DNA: TGTGCCAGCTCACCAGAGTCGGGGGGCCAAGAGACCCAGTACTTC.

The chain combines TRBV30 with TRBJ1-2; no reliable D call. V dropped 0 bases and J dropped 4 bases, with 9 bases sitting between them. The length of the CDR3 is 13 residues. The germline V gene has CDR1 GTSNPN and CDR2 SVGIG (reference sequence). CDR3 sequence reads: CAWSVFGIYGYTF. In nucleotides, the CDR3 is TGTGCCTGGAGTGTATTCGGGATCTATGGCTACACCTTC.

CDR3 sequence: CASILRGGADLGYAQYF. As DNA, the CDR3 is TGTGCCAGCATCCTACGGGGCGGGGCGGATCTGGGCTATGCGCAGTACTTC. The chain joins TRBV27 to TRBJ2-7; a possible D gene is TRBD2 (6 bases). Germline CDR1 and CDR2: MNHEY and SMNVEV (reference sequence). V was cut by 7 bases and J by 9 bases, with 31 bases left in between. This CDR3 is 17 amino acids long.

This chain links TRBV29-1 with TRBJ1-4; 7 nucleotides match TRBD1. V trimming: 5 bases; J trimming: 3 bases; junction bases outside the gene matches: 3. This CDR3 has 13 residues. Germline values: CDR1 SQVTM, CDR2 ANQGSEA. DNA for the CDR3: TGCAGCGTTTCGGGACAGCCTAATGAAAAACTGTTTTTT. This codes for CSVSGQPNEKLFF.